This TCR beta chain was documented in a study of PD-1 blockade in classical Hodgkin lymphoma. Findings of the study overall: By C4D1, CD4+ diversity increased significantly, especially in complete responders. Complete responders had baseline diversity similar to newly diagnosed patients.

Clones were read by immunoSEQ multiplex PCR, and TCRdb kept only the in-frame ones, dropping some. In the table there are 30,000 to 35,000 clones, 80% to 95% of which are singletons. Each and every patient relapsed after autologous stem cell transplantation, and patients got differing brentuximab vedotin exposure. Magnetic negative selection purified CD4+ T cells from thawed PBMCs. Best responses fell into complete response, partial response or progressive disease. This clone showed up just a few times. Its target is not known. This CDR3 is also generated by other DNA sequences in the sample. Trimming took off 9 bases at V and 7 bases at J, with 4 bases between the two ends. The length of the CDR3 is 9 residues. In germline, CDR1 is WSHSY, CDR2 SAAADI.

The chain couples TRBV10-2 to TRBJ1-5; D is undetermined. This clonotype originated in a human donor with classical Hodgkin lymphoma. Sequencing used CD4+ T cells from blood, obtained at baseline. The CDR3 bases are TGCGCCAGTGGACAGCCCCAGCATTTT. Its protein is CASGQPQHF.